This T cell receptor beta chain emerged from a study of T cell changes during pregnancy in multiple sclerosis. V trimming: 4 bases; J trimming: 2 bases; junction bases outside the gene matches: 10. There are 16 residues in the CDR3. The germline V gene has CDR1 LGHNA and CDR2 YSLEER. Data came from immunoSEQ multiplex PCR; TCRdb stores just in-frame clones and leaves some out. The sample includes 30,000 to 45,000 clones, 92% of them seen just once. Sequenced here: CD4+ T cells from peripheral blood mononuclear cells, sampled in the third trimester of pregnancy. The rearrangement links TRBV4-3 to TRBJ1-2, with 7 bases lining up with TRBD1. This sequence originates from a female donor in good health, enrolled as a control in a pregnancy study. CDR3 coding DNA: TGCGCCAGCAGCCGCTCAGGGGGGCAGAGGAACTATGGCTACACCTTC. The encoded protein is CASSRSGGQRNYGYTF.